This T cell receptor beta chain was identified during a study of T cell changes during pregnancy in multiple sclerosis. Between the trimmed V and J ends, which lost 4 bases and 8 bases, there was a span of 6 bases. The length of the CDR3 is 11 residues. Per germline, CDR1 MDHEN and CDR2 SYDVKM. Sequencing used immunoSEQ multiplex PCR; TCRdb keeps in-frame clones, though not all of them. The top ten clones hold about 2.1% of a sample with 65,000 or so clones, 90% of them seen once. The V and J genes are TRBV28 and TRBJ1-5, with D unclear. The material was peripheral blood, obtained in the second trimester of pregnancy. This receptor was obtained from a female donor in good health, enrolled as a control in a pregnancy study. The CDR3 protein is CASSSQKPQHF. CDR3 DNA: TGTGCCAGCAGTTCTCAGAAGCCCCAGCATTTT.